One sample yielded the 32 T cell receptor beta chains listed below, sequenced in a study of brain T cells in children with intractable seizures. Profiling relied on immunoSEQ multiplex PCR, and the TCRdb table lists in-frame clones only, not all of them. The sample carries approximately 41,000 clones, 75% to 95% recorded once. Sequenced here: peripheral blood, sampled at surgery. Source of these receptors: a girl aged 2 to 10 with tuberous sclerosis and intractable seizures.

The chain links TRBV6-1 to TRBJ1-5; 7 bases match TRBD1. Losses at the gene ends were 2 bases for V and 3 bases for J; bases not matched to a gene: 7. Germline CDR1 reads MNHNS; CDR2 reads SASEGT. The CDR3 is 16 residues long. CDR3 in amino acids: CASSESGTAFNQPQHF. DNA of the CDR3: TGTGCCAGCAGTGAATCCGGGACAGCATTCAATCAGCCCCAGCATTTT.

This clone appeared once. The chain recombines TRBV5-1 with TRBJ2-1; 9 nucleotides match TRBD1. Germline V CDR1 and CDR2: SGHRS, YFSETQ. The CDR3 runs to 15 residues. The V and J ends lost 0 bases and 3 bases, in that order; junction bases with no gene match: 1. CDR3 nucleotide sequence: TGCGCCAGCAGCTTGGACAGGGGGCTCTACAATGAGCAGTTCTTC. It codes for CASSLDRGLYNEQFF.

About this clone: Lacking the conserved final phenylalanine or tryptophan, this CDR3 likely reflects a read error. The DNA is left out, because the CDR3 cannot be placed on it with certainty; the CDR3 is given as TCRdb lists it. V usage is TRBV1 and J usage is TRBJ1-2; the table assigns TRBD1, which was not confirmed against the DNA. TRBV1 is a pseudogene segment. The CDR3 has 11 amino acids, counting both end residues. CDR3 sequence: CTSSQSQGHKI.

V gene TRBV19 combines with J gene TRBJ1-1; D is perhaps TRBD1 (5 bases). Trimming left V 3 bases short and J 7 bases short, with 12 bases between. The length of the CDR3 is 13 residues. Germline V lookup: CDR1 LNHDA, CDR2 SQIVND (reference sequence). The CDR3 region has the DNA TGTGCCAGTAGTATTCGGGGGTCCTATGAAGCTTTCTTT. This gives the protein CASSIRGSYEAFF. The whole variable domain, filled in from reference TRBV19 and TRBJ1-1, reads DGGITQSPKYLFRKEGQNVTLSCEQNLNHDAMYWYRQDPGQGLRLIYYSQIVNDFQKGDIAEGYSVSREKKESFPLTVTSAQKNPTAFYLCASSIRGSYEAFFGQGTRLTVV.

The gene calls are TRBV11-2 and TRBJ1-1; no reliable D call. The V end was cut by 5 bases, the J end by 1 base, with 8 bases between. This CDR3 spans 13 amino acids. From germline, CDR1 is SGHAT and CDR2 FQNNGV. CDR3 amino acids: CASSLQENTEAFF. CDR3 DNA: TGTGCCAGCAGCCTTCAAGAGAACACTGAAGCTTTCTTT. Looking up the rest from reference TRBV11-2 and TRBJ1-1 gives the full variable domain: EAGVAQSPRYKIIEKRQSVAFWCNPISGHATLYWYQQILGQGPKLLIQFQNNGVVDDSQLPKDRFSAERLKGVDSTLKIQPAKLEDSAVYLCASSLQENTEAFFGQGTRLTVV.

This clone was seen only a few times. The V call is TRBV4-1, the J call TRBJ1-5; D unresolved. The V gene lost 0 bases and the J gene lost 5 bases, with 14 bases spanning the gap. The CDR3 contains 16 residues. CDR1 and CDR2 from the germline V gene are MGHRA and YSYEKL. The CDR3: CASSQDLGSSYQPQHF. Written as DNA, the CDR3 is TGCGCCAGCAGCCAAGATTTGGGATCGTCTTATCAGCCCCAGCATTTT.

The V gene is TRBV6-5, the J gene TRBJ2-2; D remains unclear. Germline V gene sequence: CDR1 MNHEY, CDR2 SVGAGI. The CDR3 length is 11 residues. Trimming stripped 8 bases from V and 7 bases from J, with 8 bases between. CDR3 amino acids: CASSIGGELFF. DNA for the CDR3: TGTGCCAGCTCCATCGGCGGGGAGCTGTTTTTT.

The V and J genes are TRBV7-2 and TRBJ2-5, with 8 bases fitting TRBD2. CDR1 SGHTA and CDR2 FQGNSA come from the germline V gene. The CDR3 runs to 15 residues. V trimming: 3 bases; J trimming: 4 bases; junction bases outside the gene matches: 7. The CDR3 DNA is TGTGCCAGCAGCTTCTTAGCGGGGATCGGAGAGACCCAGTACTTC. Amino acid sequence: CASSFLAGIGETQYF.

This clone has a single count. The genes are TRBV7-3 and TRBJ1-1, with 7 positions matching TRBD1. Per germline, CDR1 SGHTA and CDR2 FQGTGA. V trimming: 5 bases; J trimming: 5 bases; junction bases outside the gene matches: 11. There are 15 residues in the CDR3. The CDR3 spells CASSTPNRGFTEAFF. The CDR3 DNA follows: TGTGCCAGCAGCACACCGAACAGGGGTTTTACTGAAGCTTTCTTT.

V gene TRBV7-2 combines with J gene TRBJ1-5, with a possible D match to TRBD1 (6 bases). The germline V and J ends were trimmed by 2 bases and 2 bases, with 10 bases remaining between them. The length of the CDR3 is 15 residues. Germline lookup yields CDR1 SGHTA and CDR2 FQGNSA. The CDR3 DNA sequence: TGTGCCAGCAGCTTAACAGGGAGGGGCAATCAGCCCCAGCATTTT. It yields the protein CASSLTGRGNQPQHF.

This chain joins TRBV5-1 and TRBJ2-2; perhaps D is TRBD1 or TRBD2 (5 bases each). This CDR3 spans 15 amino acids. The V end lost 0 bases, the J end lost 1 base, and 7 bases lay between the germline ends. Germline V gives CDR1 SGHRS, CDR2 YFSETQ. The CDR3 DNA reads TGCGCCAGCAGCTTGGCGGGGCGGAACACCGGGGAGCTGTTTTTT. Its translation: CASSLAGRNTGELFF.

The rearrangement uses TRBV18 and TRBJ2-7; D not certain. CDR1 and CDR2 (germline): KGHSH, LQKENI. This CDR3 has 14 residues. Between the trimmed V and J ends, which lost 3 bases and 4 bases, there was a span of 13 bases. CDR3 bases: TGTGCCAGCTCACCGTCGCAGACCACTTACGAGCAGTACGTC. Translation: CASSPSQTTYEQYV.

The chain combines TRBV7-8 with TRBJ1-5; no definite D call. CDR3 length: 12 residues. V was cut by 1 base and J by 7 bases, with 5 bases left in between. Per germline, CDR1 SGHVS and CDR2 FQNEAQ. CDR3 in amino acids: CASSLGPQPQHF. DNA for the CDR3: TGTGCCAGCAGCTTAGGTCCCCAGCCCCAGCATTTT.

The chain recombines TRBV11-2 with TRBJ2-1; possibly TRBD1 for D (5 bases). The V gene lost 5 bases and the J gene lost 0 bases, with 17 bases spanning the gap. The CDR3 is 17 residues long. Per germline, CDR1 SGHAT and CDR2 FQNNGV. The CDR3 nucleotides are TGTGCCAGCAGCCCGACCCAGGGTTCGAGCTCCTACAATGAGCAGTTCTTC. Its translation: CASSPTQGSSSYNEQFF.

The V call is TRBV23-1, the J call TRBJ1-5; D is uncertain. TRBV23-1 is an ORF for which the function is uncertain. V was clipped by 2 bases and J by 5 bases, with 13 bases between them. This CDR3 has 15 residues. CDR3 nucleotides: TGCGCCAGCAGTCAAGGCCCGGCTGGCGATCAGCCCCAGCATTTT. It codes for CASSQGPAGDQPQHF.

The V gene is TRBV6-4, the J gene TRBJ2-3; 13 bases map to TRBD2. V was clipped by 2 bases and J by 4 bases; unmatched bases: 3. This CDR3 spans 16 amino acids. Germline assignment: CDR1 MRHNA and CDR2 SNTAGT. For the CDR3, the DNA is TGTGCCAGCAGTGACATAGGGACTAGCGGGGCAGATACGCAGTATTTT. Encoded protein: CASSDIGTSGADTQYF.

The J gene is TRBJ1-1, the V gene TRBV5-1; a weak D match, TRBD1 (6 bases). Deletions cut 0 bases from V and 7 bases from J, with 13 bases between. The CDR3 spans 14 residues. Per germline, CDR1 SGHRS and CDR2 YFSETQ. CDR3: CASSLVAGALEAFF. CDR3 DNA sequence: TGCGCCAGCAGCTTGGTAGCGGGGGCCCTTGAAGCTTTCTTT.

V and J are TRBV4-2 and TRBJ1-2, with D unclear. V was cut by 0 bases and J by 10 bases, with 12 bases left in between. CDR1 and CDR2 (germline): LGHNA, YNFKEQ. The CDR3 loop spans 13 amino acids. CDR3: CASSQDLRFAYTF. The CDR3 bases are TGTGCCAGCAGCCAAGATTTGCGGTTTGCCTACACCTTC.

The chain uses TRBV4-1 and TRBJ1-5; D is uncertain. Trimming stripped 3 bases from V and 7 bases from J, with 16 bases between. There are 15 residues in the CDR3. CDR1 is MGHRA, CDR2 YSYEKL, per germline. CDR3 region: CASSHDWSLNQPQHF. CDR3 DNA: TGCGCCAGCAGCCATGACTGGAGTCTCAACCAGCCCCAGCATTTT.

The chain joins TRBV19 to TRBJ1-1, with D unclear. V gave up 5 bases and J gave up 7 bases, with 17 bases separating them. The CDR3 sequence is 14 residues long. Per the germline V gene, CDR1 is LNHDA and CDR2 is SQIVND (reference sequence). The CDR3 nucleotides are TGTGCCAGTAGTCTGAGGACGACTGGAGGTGAAGCTTTCTTT. Translation gives CASSLRTTGGEAFF. Looking up the rest from reference TRBV19 and TRBJ1-1 gives the full variable domain: DGGITQSPKYLFRKEGQNVTLSCEQNLNHDAMYWYRQDPGQGLRLIYYSQIVNDFQKGDIAEGYSVSREKKESFPLTVTSAQKNPTAFYLCASSLRTTGGEAFFGQGTRLTVV.

The CDR3: CASSFSDRVGYTF. CDR3 sequence (DNA): TGTGCCAGCAGTTTCTCCGACAGGGTCGGCTACACCTTC. V and J are TRBV27 and TRBJ1-2; 7 bases fit TRBD1. Looked up from germline, CDR1 is MNHEY and CDR2 is SMNVEV (reference sequence). The CDR3 loop spans 13 amino acids. Unmatched junction bases numbered 6, after V lost 3 bases and J lost 8 bases.

CDR3 protein: CASSQASVGNTIYF. In DNA form, the CDR3 reads TGTGCCAGCAGCCAAGCTTCAGTTGGAAACACCATATATTTT. The V call is TRBV3-1 (or the pseudogene TRBV3-2), the J call TRBJ1-3; no reliable D call. Germline assignment: CDR1 LGHDT and CDR2 YNNKEL (reference sequence). The CDR3 runs 14 residues. With 1 base removed from V and 3 bases from J, the gap between germline ends came to 7 bases.

The genes are TRBV2 and TRBJ2-1; 7 bases are shared with TRBD1. The CDR3 length is 12 residues. The J segment lost 4 bases and the V segment lost 9 bases, leaving 3 bases of the junction unmatched. Germline CDR1 reads SNHLY; CDR2 reads FYNNEI. This CDR3 is CARGDRYNEQFF. Written as DNA, the CDR3 is TGTGCCAGAGGGGACAGATACAATGAGCAGTTCTTC.

The rearrangement links TRBV29-1 to TRBJ2-3, with D perhaps matching TRBD1 or TRBD2 (5 bases each). This CDR3 has 13 residues. The V gene's germline CDR1 is SQVTM and CDR2 ANQGSEA. V was trimmed by 5 bases and J by 1 base, leaving 10 bases between them. CDR3 in amino acids: CSVSQGGTDTQYF. The CDR3 nucleotides are TGCAGCGTTTCCCAGGGAGGCACAGATACGCAGTATTTT.

The chain links TRBV6-5 to TRBJ2-7; 7 bases align to TRBD1. This CDR3 spans 12 amino acids. V gave up 11 bases and J gave up 2 bases; unmatched junction bases: 6. Germline V gives CDR1 MNHEY, CDR2 SVGAGI. The CDR3 loop is CASYRGTYEQYF. DNA for the CDR3: TGTGCCTCCTACAGGGGTACCTACGAGCAGTACTTC.

This chain uses TRBV5-6 with TRBJ2-7; tentatively, D is TRBD1 or TRBD2 (7 bases each). Per the germline V gene, CDR1 is SGHDT and CDR2 is YYEEEE. CDR3 length: 14 residues. Trimming cost V 5 bases and J 4 bases, with 16 bases left between them. The CDR3 region is CASRGRDRLYEQYF. CDR3 nucleotide sequence: TGTGCCAGCAGGGGGAGGGACAGATTATACGAGCAGTACTTC.

This chain uses TRBV24-1 with TRBJ2-3, with D possibly being TRBD1 (5 bases). The CDR3 is 14 residues long. Trimming cost V 4 bases and J 5 bases, with 12 bases left between them. The germline gives CDR1 KGHDR, CDR2 SFDVKD. The CDR3 DNA sequence: TGTGCCACCAGTGAGCAGGGTAAGATAGATACGCAGTATTTT. It specifies CATSEQGKIDTQYF.

This clone was observed once. This sequence joins TRBV18 and TRBJ2-2; 7 bases match TRBD1. The CDR3 is made up of 17 amino acids. V shed 3 bases, J shed 2 bases, and the junction held 9 bases outside the gene matches. CDR1 and CDR2 (germline): KGHSH, LQKENI. CDR3 sequence (DNA): TGTGCCAGCTCACCGGACCCCGGGACAGAAAACACCGGGGAGCTGTTTTTT. Translation gives CASSPDPGTENTGELFF.

This chain links TRBV18 with TRBJ1-1; TRBD1 aligns across 7 bases. The germline V gene encodes CDR1 KGHSH and CDR2 LQKENI. V dropped 1 base and J dropped 11; count of bases not matched to a gene: 7. The CDR3 has 13 amino acids. CDR3 amino acids: CASSPQGQLGAFF. The CDR3 DNA is TGTGCCAGCTCACCACAGGGACAGCTCGGGGCTTTCTTT.

This clone was counted once. This rearrangement joins TRBV5-6 to TRBJ2-1; 10 bases match TRBD1. The CDR3 loop spans 16 amino acids. The J segment lost 2 bases and the V segment lost 1 base, leaving 3 bases of the junction unmatched. Germline-derived CDR1 and CDR2 are SGHDT and YYEEEE. The CDR3 DNA reads as TGTGCCAGCAGCTTGCCCGGGACAGGGGCCTACAATGAGCAGTTCTTC. Encoded protein: CASSLPGTGAYNEQFF.

This clone was seen once. This chain links TRBV27 with TRBJ2-7; tentatively, D is TRBD1 (6 bases). Germline V lookup: CDR1 MNHEY, CDR2 SMNVEV (reference sequence). The ends were cut back, 6 bases at V and 3 bases at J, with 12 bases in the middle. This CDR3 has 13 amino acids. In DNA form, the CDR3 reads TGTGCCAGCAGACACAGGGTCCGCTACGAGCAGTACTTC. Residues: CASRHRVRYEQYF.

The chain has TRBV24-1 and TRBJ2-5; 12 nucleotides match TRBD2. There are 17 residues in the CDR3. The V gene's germline CDR1 is KGHDR and CDR2 SFDVKD. With 4 bases clipped from V and 5 bases from J, the junction kept 10 bases outside the gene matches. CDR3 sequence (DNA): TGTGCCACCAGTGACCGGGGACTAGCGGGTGAATGGGAGACCCAGTACTTC. It specifies CATSDRGLAGEWETQYF.